This TCR beta chain stems from a study of T cell responses to AZD1222 COVID-19 vaccine. Produced via immunoSEQ multiplex PCR; TCRdb's table is partial and in-frame only. Of 85,000 to 90,000 clones in the sample, around 90% were seen once. The TCR sequence derives from an adult in good health. Sequencing used peripheral blood, obtained on day 0 of MenACWY control vaccination.

CDR3 in amino acids: CASSLQGDTEAFF. The CDR3 bases are TGTGCCAGCAGCCTACAGGGGGACACTGAAGCTTTCTTT. This rearrangement joins TRBV3-1 (or the pseudogene TRBV3-2) to TRBJ1-1; 8 nucleotides match TRBD1. With 4 bases clipped from V and 3 bases from J, the junction kept 1 base outside the gene matches. Germline CDR1 is LGHDT and CDR2 is YNNKEL (reference sequence). CDR3 length equals 13 residues.